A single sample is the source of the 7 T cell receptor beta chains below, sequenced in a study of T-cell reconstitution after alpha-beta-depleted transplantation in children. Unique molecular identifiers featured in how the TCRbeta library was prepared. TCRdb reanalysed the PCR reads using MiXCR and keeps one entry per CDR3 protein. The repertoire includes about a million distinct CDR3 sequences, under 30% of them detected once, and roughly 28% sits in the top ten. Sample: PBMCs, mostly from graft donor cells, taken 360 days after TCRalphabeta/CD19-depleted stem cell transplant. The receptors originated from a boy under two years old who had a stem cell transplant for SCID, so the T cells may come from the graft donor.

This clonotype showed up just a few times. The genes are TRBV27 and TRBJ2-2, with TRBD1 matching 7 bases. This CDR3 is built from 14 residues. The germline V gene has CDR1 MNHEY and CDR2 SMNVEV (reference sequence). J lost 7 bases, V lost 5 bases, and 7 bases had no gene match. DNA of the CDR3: TGTGCCAGCAGTCGACAGGGTTACGGCGGGGAGCTGTTTTTT. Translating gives CASSRQGYGGELFF.

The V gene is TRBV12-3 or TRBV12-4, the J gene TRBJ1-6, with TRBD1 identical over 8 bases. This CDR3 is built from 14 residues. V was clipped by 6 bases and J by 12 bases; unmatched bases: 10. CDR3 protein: CASSLDGQGGPLHF. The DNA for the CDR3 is TGTGCCAGCAGCCTCGACGGACAGGGAGGACCCCTCCACTTT.

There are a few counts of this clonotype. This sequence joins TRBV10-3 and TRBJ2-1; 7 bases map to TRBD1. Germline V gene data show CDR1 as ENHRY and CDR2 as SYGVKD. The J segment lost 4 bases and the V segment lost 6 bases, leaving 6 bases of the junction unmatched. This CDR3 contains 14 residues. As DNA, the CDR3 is TGTGCCATCAGGAAGGACAGGCAATACAATGAGCAGTTCTTC. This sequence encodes CAIRKDRQYNEQFF.

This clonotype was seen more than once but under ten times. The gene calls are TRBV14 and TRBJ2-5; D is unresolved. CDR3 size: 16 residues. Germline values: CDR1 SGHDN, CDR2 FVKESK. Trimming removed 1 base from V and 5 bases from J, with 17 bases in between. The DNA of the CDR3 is TGTGCCAGCAGCCAAGTTTTACCTTCCGTTCGGGAGACCCAGTACTTC. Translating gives CASSQVLPSVRETQYF.

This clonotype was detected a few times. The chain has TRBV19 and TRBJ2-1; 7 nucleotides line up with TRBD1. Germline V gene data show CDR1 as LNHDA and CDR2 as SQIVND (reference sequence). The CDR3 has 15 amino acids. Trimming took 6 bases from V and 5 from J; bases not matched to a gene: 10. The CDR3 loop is CASSVQGPGDNEQFF. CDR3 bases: TGTGCCAGTAGCGTACAGGGGCCTGGAGACAATGAGCAGTTCTTC. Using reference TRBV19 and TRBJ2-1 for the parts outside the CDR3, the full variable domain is DGGITQSPKYLFRKEGQNVTLSCEQNLNHDAMYWYRQDPGQGLRLIYYSQIVNDFQKGDIAEGYSVSREKKESFPLTVTSAQKNPTAFYLCASSVQGPGDNEQFFGPGTRLTVL.

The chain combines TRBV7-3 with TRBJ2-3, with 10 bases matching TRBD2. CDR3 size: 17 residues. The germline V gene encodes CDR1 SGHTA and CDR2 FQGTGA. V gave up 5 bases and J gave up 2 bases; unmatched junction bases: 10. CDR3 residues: CASSLPTSGWYTDTQYF. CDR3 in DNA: TGTGCCAGCAGCCTCCCGACTAGCGGGTGGTACACAGATACGCAGTATTTT.

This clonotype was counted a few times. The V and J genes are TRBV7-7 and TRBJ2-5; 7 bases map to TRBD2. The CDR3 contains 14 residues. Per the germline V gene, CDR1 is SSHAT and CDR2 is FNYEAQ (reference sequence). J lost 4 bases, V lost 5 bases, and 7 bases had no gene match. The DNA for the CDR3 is TGTGCCAGCAGCCCGGGGGGTATAGGAGAGACCCAGTACTTC. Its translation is CASSPGGIGETQYF.